Sequencing of this T cell receptor (beta chain) was carried out in a study of Ad26.COV2.S vaccination and SARS-CoV-2 variants. The treatment is: about 20 received Ad26.COV2.S at low or high dose, single or two shots; 5 received placebo; per-sample allocation not given. Repertoires come from day 63 after the first vaccine or placebo injection. CDR1 LNHNV and CDR2 YYDKDF come from the germline V gene (reference sequence). The V and J ends lost 2 bases and 8 bases, in that order; junction bases with no gene match: 10. The CDR3 totals 16 residues. The assay was immunoSEQ multiplex PCR, and TCRdb's table has in-frame clones only and misses some. The profile shows fewer than 500,000 clones, 80% to 95% of them singletons.

Sample: peripheral blood, taken in a trial of Ad26.COV2.S vaccine versus placebo. This sequence originates from a person aged 18-60 years who received the Ad26.COV2.S COVID-19 vaccine or a placebo. The chain couples TRBV15 to TRBJ2-1; 9 bases agree with TRBD2. CDR3 region: CATSRSAGGQGDEQFF. The CDR3 bases are TGTGCCACCAGCAGATCAGCGGGAGGCCAAGGGGATGAGCAGTTCTTC.